This section outlines one TCR beta chain sequence together with its context. Extraction and reverse transcription of RNA yielded cDNA as the sequencing template. The assay was immunoSEQ multiplex PCR, and TCRdb's table has in-frame clones only and misses some. The table includes 95,000 to 150,000 clones, about 51% detected once. The data originate from a study of CD8+ T cells in alopecia areata. Alopecia areata patients provided lesional scalp punch biopsies and peripheral blood. CDR3 length equals 15 residues. Trimming left V 6 bases short and J 2 bases short, with 17 bases between. Germline CDR1 and CDR2: MNHEY and SVGAGI.

The sequenced sample was NKG2D-low CD8+ T cells sorted from blood. This chain uses TRBV6-5 with TRBJ2-7; TRBD1 might be the D (5 bases). The sequence came from a human donor with alopecia areata. Here the CDR3 DNA reads TGTGCCAGCAGCCCTTATACGACAGCAACCTACGAGCAGTACTTC. Protein sequence: CASSPYTTATYEQYF.